This T cell receptor (beta chain) stems from a study of OX40 agonist ivuxolimab in advanced cancers. In the study overall: Dosing consisted of intravenous ivuxolimab at 0.01 to 10 mg/kg every 2 weeks. The dose-escalation cohort was about 83% male, with a mean age of around 60 years, ranging about 23 to 90.

Repertoires were generated with immunoSEQ multiplex PCR, while TCRdb's copy carries only in-frame clones and drops some. The profile shows roughly 58,000 clones, around 85% of them singletons. This clone was seen only once. The receptor comes from an adult with an advanced solid tumor such as melanoma, head and neck, liver or kidney cancer. Sequenced here: CD4+ or CD8+ T cells sorted from blood, sampled in a trial of the OX40 agonist ivuxolimab.

The chain's CDR3 is CAWRVAGGHEQFF. The CDR3 nucleotides are TGTGCCTGGAGAGTAGCGGGAGGTCATGAGCAGTTCTTC. V gene TRBV30 combines with J gene TRBJ2-1; 10 bases agree with TRBD2. Looked up from germline, CDR1 is GTSNPN and CDR2 is SVGIG (reference sequence). The trim removed 3 bases at V and 8 bases at J, leaving 4 bases unmatched. CDR3 size: 13 residues.